These T cell receptor beta chains were read from a single sample in a study of blood T cell repertoires in COVID-19. Assay: immunoSEQ multiplex PCR; the TCRdb copy retains only in-frame clones and omits some. The repertoire includes roughly 140,000 clones, around 72% of them detected once, and just under 2% sits in the top ten. Input material: peripheral blood. Receptors were obtained from a woman aged 60-70 years with acute or convalescent COVID-19. Each CDR3 is given with its conserved first and last residue. The D gene is left open where the match is weak. Size tells how often a clone was seen (once, few, many) or the class of an expanded clone, and some rows leave it out.

J: TRBJ1-3; D: -; V: TRBV28; length: 14; size: few; DNA: TGTGCCAGCAGGGAGGGTCGGGCTGGAAACACCATATATTTT; CDR3: CASREGRAGNTIYF
J: TRBJ1-6; D: -; V: TRBV19; length: 15; size: -; DNA: TGTGCCAGTAGTATAGGCCGGGGAGTTGGTTCACCCCTCCACTTT; CDR3: CASSIGRGVGSPLHF
J: TRBJ2-3; D: -; V: TRBV19; length: 15; size: -; DNA: TGTGCCAGTAGTCCGACCAGGGCATCCACAGATACGCAGTATTTT; CDR3: CASSPTRASTDTQYF
J: TRBJ2-7; D: TRBD1; V: TRBV7-6; length: 12; size: -; DNA: TGCCAGACAGGGGTAAAAGGCTACGAGCAGTACTTC; CDR3: CQTGVKGYEQYF
J: TRBJ2-7; D: TRBD1; V: TRBV6-6; length: 14; size: -; DNA: TGTGCCAGCAGGCACCAGGACAGGTTTTACGAGCAGTACTTC; CDR3: CASRHQDRFYEQYF
J: TRBJ1-4; D: TRBD1; V: TRBV4-2; length: 14; size: -; DNA: TGTGCCAGCAGCACGCAGGGGGGTGGTGAAAAACTGTTTTTT; CDR3: CASSTQGGGEKLFF
J: TRBJ1-5; D: -; V: TRBV21-1; length: 16; size: -; DNA: TGTGCCAGCAGCAAAGTCACAGACCATAGCAATCAGCCCCAGCATTTT; CDR3: CASSKVTDHSNQPQHF
J: TRBJ2-7; D: TRBD1; V: TRBV2; length: 16; size: -; DNA: TGTGCCAGCATATCCTTACCCGGGACAGGATCCTACGAGCAGTACTTC; CDR3: CASISLPGTGSYEQYF
J: TRBJ2-5; D: TRBD2; V: TRBV5-6; length: 15; size: once; DNA: TGTGCCAGCAGCTTCACTAGCGGGACTAAAGGGACCCAGTACTTC; CDR3: CASSFTSGTKGTQYF
J: TRBJ1-1; D: TRBD1; V: TRBV6-5; length: 13; size: -; DNA: TGTGCCAGCAGGACAGGGGCCCGGCTGGAAGCTTTCTTT; CDR3: CASRTGARLEAFF
J: TRBJ2-3; D: TRBD2; V: TRBV29-1; length: 16; size: -; DNA: TGCAGCGTTGAAGCGAGGACTAGCGGCAACACAGATACGCAGTATTTT; CDR3: CSVEARTSGNTDTQYF
J: TRBJ1-3; D: -; V: TRBV4-2; length: 15; size: few; DNA: TGTGCCAGCAGCCAGCCGGGAAGATCTGGAAACACCATATATTTT; CDR3: CASSQPGRSGNTIYF
J: TRBJ2-7; D: -; V: TRBV28; length: 13; size: -; DNA: TGTGCCAGCAGTGCCCCGAGTGGGCCCGAGCAGTACTTC; CDR3: CASSAPSGPEQYF
J: TRBJ2-4; D: TRBD1; V: TRBV5-5; length: 14; size: few; DNA: TGTGCCAGCAGCCCAACGGACAGGGGATACATTCAGTACTTC; CDR3: CASSPTDRGYIQYF
J: TRBJ2-3; D: -; V: TRBV9; length: 17; size: -; DNA: TGTGCCAGCAGCGACCGAGGTAGGGGACATAGCACAGATACGCAGTATTTT; CDR3: CASSDRGRGHSTDTQYF
J: TRBJ2-1; D: -; V: TRBV6-5; length: 13; size: -; DNA: TGTGCCAGCAGACCTTCCAGGGGCGATGAGCAGTTCTTC; CDR3: CASRPSRGDEQFF
J: TRBJ2-2; D: TRBD1; V: TRBV7-9; length: 16; size: -; DNA: TGTGCCAGCAGCACCCAAAACAGGGGTCCCACCGGGGAGCTGTTTTTT; CDR3: CASSTQNRGPTGELFF
J: TRBJ2-6; D: TRBD2; V: TRBV19; length: 18; size: once; DNA: TGTGCCAGTAGTCCTTCTAGCGGGAGGGCCTCAGGGGCCAACGTCCTGACTTTC; CDR3: CASSPSSGRASGANVLTF
J: TRBJ2-7; D: TRBD2; V: TRBV27; length: 17; size: -; DNA: TGTGCCAGCAGTTTAAGGGGACTAGCGGGAGATTACTACGAGCAGTACTTC; CDR3: CASSLRGLAGDYYEQYF
J: TRBJ1-3; D: -; V: TRBV12-3/TRBV12-4; length: 13; size: few; DNA: TGTGCCAGCAGCTGGGGGCCTGGAAACACCATATATTTT; CDR3: CASSWGPGNTIYF
J: TRBJ2-1; D: -; V: TRBV7-2; length: 14; size: few; DNA: TGTGCCAGCAGCTCCCAGGGGTCTATCGATGAGCAGTTCTTC; CDR3: CASSSQGSIDEQFF
J: TRBJ2-5; D: TRBD1; V: TRBV28; length: 18; size: -; DNA: TGTGCCAGCAGTTGGGCGTCCCAGGGACAGGGGTACCAAGAGACCCAGTACTTC; CDR3: CASSWASQGQGYQETQYF
J: TRBJ1-6; D: TRBD1; V: TRBV5-6; length: 16; size: many; DNA: TGTGCCAGCAGCCAGGGACAGGGAATTTATAATTCACCCCTCCACTTT; CDR3: CASSQGQGIYNSPLHF
J: TRBJ2-7; D: -; V: TRBV7-8; length: 14; size: -; DNA: TGTGCCAGCAGTCAGCGCTCGGTTGACTACGAGCAGTACTTC; CDR3: CASSQRSVDYEQYF
J: TRBJ2-3; D: -; V: TRBV3-1/TRBV3-2; length: 11; size: -; DNA: TGTGCCAGCAGAACGGGAGATACGCAGTATTTT; CDR3: CASRTGDTQYF
J: TRBJ2-3; D: TRBD1; V: TRBV6-5; length: 15; size: -; DNA: TGTGCCAGCAGGGACGGGACAGTGGGTACAGATACGCAGTATTTT; CDR3: CASRDGTVGTDTQYF
J: TRBJ2-1; D: TRBD2; V: TRBV9; length: 15; size: few; DNA: TGTGCCAGCAGCGTAGCTCGGGGAGGGCCAGTTGAGCAGTTCTTC; CDR3: CASSVARGGPVEQFF
J: TRBJ1-1; D: -; V: TRBV19; length: 15; size: -; DNA: TGTGCCAGTAGTATAGTGGGAGTGACGAACACTGAAGCTTTCTTT; CDR3: CASSIVGVTNTEAFF
J: TRBJ1-5; D: TRBD1; V: TRBV19; length: 16; size: -; DNA: TGTGCCAGTAGTATCGGGACAGTGTTTAGCAATCAGCCCCAGCATTTT; CDR3: CASSIGTVFSNQPQHF
J: TRBJ2-7; D: TRBD2; V: TRBV28; length: 15; size: once; DNA: TGTGCCAGCAGAGGACTAGCGGGAGCGAGGTACGAGCAGTACTTC; CDR3: CASRGLAGARYEQYF
J: TRBJ2-6; D: TRBD2; V: TRBV9; length: 18; size: -; DNA: TGTGCCAGCAGCCCCACGTCCGGGGGGATCTCTGGGGCCAACGTCCTGACTTTC; CDR3: CASSPTSGGISGANVLTF
J: TRBJ2-1; D: -; V: TRBV21-1; length: 22; size: few; DNA: TGTGCCAGCAGCGGGCAGAACGGCGGGACTAGCGGGAGAATGTCGCCTAACAATGAGCAGTTCTTC; CDR3: CASSGQNGGTSGRMSPNNEQFF
J: TRBJ1-3; D: TRBD1; V: TRBV30; length: 16; size: once; DNA: TGTGCCTGGAGTCTACAGGGGGGCTACTCTGGAAACACCATATATTTT; CDR3: CAWSLQGGYSGNTIYF
J: TRBJ2-1; D: TRBD1; V: TRBV29-1; length: 14; size: -; DNA: TGCAGCGTTGCCGGGACAGGGGATGGCAATGAGCAGTTCTTC; CDR3: CSVAGTGDGNEQFF
J: TRBJ1-1; D: -; V: TRBV5-6; length: 14; size: -; DNA: TGTGCCAGCAGCTTTTGGACAGAGAACACTGAAGCTTTCTTT; CDR3: CASSFWTENTEAFF
J: TRBJ2-1; D: -; V: TRBV19; length: 15; size: -; DNA: TGTGCCAGTAGCTATTACAGGGTCCGGTACAATGAGCAGTTCTTC; CDR3: CASSYYRVRYNEQFF
J: TRBJ1-5; D: -; V: TRBV28; length: 14; size: -; DNA: TGTGCCAGCAGACCTCCGGGTAGCAATCAGCCCCAGCATTTT; CDR3: CASRPPGSNQPQHF
J: TRBJ2-3; D: -; V: TRBV7-9; length: 15; size: -; DNA: TGTGCCAGCAGCCCCCGCGGGTCGGGCACAGATACGCAGTATTTT; CDR3: CASSPRGSGTDTQYF
J: TRBJ1-6; D: -; V: TRBV20-1; length: 14; size: -; DNA: TGCAGTGCTAGTGGAGGATGGGATAATTCACCCCTCCACTTT; CDR3: CSASGGWDNSPLHF
J: TRBJ2-1; D: -; V: TRBV5-6; length: 12; size: few; DNA: TGTGCCAGCAGCTGGGCCACAGAACAGCAGTTCTTC; CDR3: CASSWATEQQFF
J: TRBJ2-7; D: TRBD1; V: TRBV9; length: 14; size: -; DNA: TGTGCCAGCAGCCCGGGACAGTCTATCTACGAGCAGTACTTC; CDR3: CASSPGQSIYEQYF
J: TRBJ2-7; D: -; V: TRBV28; length: 15; size: once; DNA: TGTGCCAGCAGTTGGGTTTATGCAGGGTCCTACGAGCAGTACTTC; CDR3: CASSWVYAGSYEQYF
J: TRBJ2-2; D: TRBD2; V: TRBV5-1; length: 16; size: -; DNA: TGCGCCAGCAGCTTGGCGGGACTAGCTAAGGCCGGGGAGCTGTTTTTT; CDR3: CASSLAGLAKAGELFF
J: TRBJ2-2; D: -; V: TRBV5-4; length: 15; size: -; DNA: TGTGCCAGCAGCTTGGTCAGGGGTAACACCGGGGAGCTGTTTTTT; CDR3: CASSLVRGNTGELFF
J: TRBJ1-1; D: -; V: TRBV6-5; length: 13; size: few; DNA: TGTGCCACCAGACGGGAGCCGAGGACTGAAGCTTTCTTT; CDR3: CATRREPRTEAFF
J: TRBJ2-7; D: TRBD1; V: TRBV7-8; length: 14; size: -; DNA: TGTGCCAGCAGCTTGTCGACAGGGCCTTACGAGCAGTACTTC; CDR3: CASSLSTGPYEQYF
J: TRBJ2-3; D: -; V: TRBV4-1; length: 15; size: -; DNA: TGCGCCAGCAGCCTTAGTAATCTAAACACAGATACGCAGTATTTT; CDR3: CASSLSNLNTDTQYF
J: TRBJ1-2; D: TRBD1; V: TRBV3-1/TRBV3-2; length: 17; size: -; DNA: TGTGCCAGCAGCCAAAGAACCGTCGGGACAGGGGGCGGAGGCTACACCTTC; CDR3: CASSQRTVGTGGGGYTF
J: TRBJ2-2; D: -; V: TRBV28; length: 13; size: -; DNA: TGTGCCAGCAGTTCCGCAGGCACCGGGGAGCTGTTTTTT; CDR3: CASSSAGTGELFF
J: TRBJ2-7; D: TRBD1; V: TRBV7-9; length: 14; size: -; DNA: TGTGCCAGCAGCTCCGGACAGGCGGTCTACGAGCAGTACTTC; CDR3: CASSSGQAVYEQYF
J: TRBJ1-1; D: -; V: TRBV6-5; length: 15; size: -; DNA: TGTGCCAGTTCTATTAGTGACATCCCGAACACTGAAGCTTTCTTT; CDR3: CASSISDIPNTEAFF
J: TRBJ2-7; D: TRBD2; V: TRBV13; length: 16; size: -; DNA: TGTGCCAGCAGCTTCCGAACTAGCGGGAGACCCTACGAGCAGTACTTC; CDR3: CASSFRTSGRPYEQYF
J: TRBJ2-1; D: TRBD2; V: TRBV18; length: 15; size: -; DNA: TGTGCCAGCTCACCGAGACTAGCGGGGACCAATGAGCAGTTCTTC; CDR3: CASSPRLAGTNEQFF